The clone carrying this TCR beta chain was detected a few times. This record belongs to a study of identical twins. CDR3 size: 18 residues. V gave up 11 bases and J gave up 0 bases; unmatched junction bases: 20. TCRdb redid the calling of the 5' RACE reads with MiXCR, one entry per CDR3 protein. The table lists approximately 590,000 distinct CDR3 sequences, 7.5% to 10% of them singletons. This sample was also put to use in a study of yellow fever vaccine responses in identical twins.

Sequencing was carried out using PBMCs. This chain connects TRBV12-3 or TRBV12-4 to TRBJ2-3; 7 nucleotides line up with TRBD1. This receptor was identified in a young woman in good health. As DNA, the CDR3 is TGTGCCCGCTGTTTAGCGCTGGGACAGATAATTAGCACAGATACGCAGTATTTT. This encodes CARCLALGQIISTDTQYF.